Listed here are 29 T cell receptor beta chains from one sample, sequenced in a study of T-cell reconstitution after alpha-beta-depleted transplantation in children. Library preparation (for TCRbeta) was performed with unique molecular identifiers. One entry per CDR3 protein results from TCRdb running MiXCR on the PCR reads. The table has about 640,000 distinct CDR3 sequences, roughly 15% seen once. The material sequenced was PBMCs from the stem cell graft donor, taken from the stem cell graft. The receptors shown here come from a human donor who donated a stem cell graft to a child with acute myeloid leukemia.

The rearrangement joins TRBV9 to TRBJ2-3; no clear D gene. The V gene's germline CDR1 is SGDLS and CDR2 YYNGEE. CDR3 size: 14 residues. The V and J ends lost 0 bases and 3 bases respectively, with 8 bases between them. The CDR3 DNA sequence: TGTGCCAGCAGCGTAGAAAAGGTTACAGATACGCAGTATTTT. It yields the protein CASSVEKVTDTQYF.

This clonotype was recorded many times. The chain has TRBV20-1 and TRBJ2-1; TRBD2 matches at 15 bases. The V gene end was trimmed by 6 bases and the J gene end by 0 bases; junction bases not matched to a gene: 12. Germline loops: CDR1 DFQATT, CDR2 SNEGSKA (reference sequence). CDR3 size: 19 residues. This CDR3 reads CSAASGTSGGQSSYNEQFF. CDR3 bases: TGCAGTGCCGCCTCCGGGACTAGCGGGGGGCAAAGCTCCTACAATGAGCAGTTCTTC.

This clonotype was counted ten times or more. V is TRBV24-1 and J is TRBJ2-7, with D possibly TRBD1 on 6 matching bases. CDR3 length: 15 amino acids. V lost 5 bases and J lost 8, with 21 bases in between. CDR1 is KGHDR, CDR2 SFDVKD, per germline. The CDR3 sequence is CATSGDRPGQGKQYF. Here the CDR3 DNA reads TGTGCCACCAGTGGCGACAGGCCAGGTCAGGGGAAGCAGTACTTC.

In this sample, this clonotype turned up many times. The chain combines TRBV7-9 with TRBJ1-3; a weak D match, TRBD1 (6 bases). The CDR3 is 14 amino acids. Trimming stripped 4 bases from V and 3 bases from J, with 10 bases between. Germline V lookup: CDR1 SEHNR, CDR2 FQNEAQ (reference sequence). This CDR3 reads CASSWGQYGNTIYF. The CDR3 DNA follows: TGTGCCAGCAGCTGGGGGCAGTATGGAAACACCATATATTTT.

The chain has TRBV12-3 or TRBV12-4 and TRBJ2-7, with 10 bases identical to TRBD1. The V and J ends lost 5 bases and 4 bases, in that order; junction bases with no gene match: 2. This CDR3 contains 13 residues. The CDR3 DNA follows: TGTGCCAGCAGTCGACAGGGGGCTTACGAGCAGTACGTC. Translating it yields CASSRQGAYEQYV.

This clonotype was counted between two and nine times. The V gene is TRBV28, the J gene TRBJ2-3; D is unclear. There are 16 residues in the CDR3. Trimming pared 2 bases from V and 1 base from J, leaving 13 bases between. Germline V lookup: CDR1 MDHEN, CDR2 SYDVKM. The CDR3 protein is CASSLIGGSGTDTQYF. DNA for the CDR3: TGTGCCAGCAGTTTAATCGGTGGATCGGGCACAGATACGCAGTATTTT.

This clonotype was detected ten times or more. The chain carries TRBV29-1 and TRBJ2-3, with D possibly TRBD2 on 5 matching bases. The CDR3 spans 14 residues. Germline CDR1 reads SQVTM; CDR2 reads ANQGSEA. V lost 0 bases and J 5 bases, leaving 12 bases between the germline ends. The CDR3 loop is CSVEDLRGRDTQYF. CDR3 sequence (DNA): TGCAGCGTTGAAGATCTTCGGGGAAGAGATACGCAGTATTTT.

The chain recombines TRBV12-3 or TRBV12-4 with TRBJ2-2; unclear D gene. V was cut by 3 bases and J by 2 bases, with 16 bases left in between. This CDR3 spans 17 amino acids. DNA of the CDR3: TGTGCCAGCAGTTTGAAGGGCCGGGCCCTAAACACCGGGGAGCTGTTTTTT. As protein: CASSLKGRALNTGELFF.

The sample holds many counts of this clonotype. This sequence joins TRBV20-1 and TRBJ2-7; possible D gene TRBD1, 5 bases. Between the trimmed V and J ends, which lost 1 base and 3 bases, there was a span of 10 bases. The CDR3 runs to 13 residues. CDR1 DFQATT and CDR2 SNEGSKA come from the germline V gene (reference sequence). CDR3 sequence reads: CSARVTQGYEQYF. In DNA form, the CDR3 reads TGCAGTGCTAGAGTCACGCAGGGCTACGAGCAGTACTTC.

The chain couples TRBV12-3 or TRBV12-4 to TRBJ1-4; D possibly corresponds to TRBD1 (5 bases). This CDR3 is built from 14 residues. The V and J ends lost 5 bases and 8 bases respectively, with 15 bases between them. CDR3 amino acids: CASSIHGAGEKLFF. DNA for the CDR3: TGTGCCAGCAGTATCCATGGGGCGGGGGAAAAACTGTTTTTT.

In its sample, this clonotype was seen a few times. The genes are TRBV28 and TRBJ1-5, with D possibly TRBD1 on 5 matching bases. V lost 4 bases and J lost 0, with 13 bases in between. CDR3 length equals 16 residues. CDR1 MDHEN and CDR2 SYDVKM come from the germline V gene. Here the CDR3 DNA reads TGTGCCAGCAGTTCGGGGCGTGGTAGTAGCAATCAGCCCCAGCATTTT. Protein: CASSSGRGSSNQPQHF.

The chain couples TRBV5-1 to TRBJ2-5, with TRBD1 matching over 8 bases. Per the germline V gene, CDR1 is SGHRS and CDR2 is YFSETQ. The CDR3 consists of 15 residues. Germline trimming cut 4 bases from V and 3 bases from J; bases unmatched to any gene: 8. The CDR3 reads CASSQDPTGEETQYF. CDR3 bases: TGCGCCAGCAGCCAAGATCCGACAGGGGAAGAGACCCAGTACTTC. The whole variable domain, remainder taken from reference TRBV5-1 and TRBJ2-5, is KAGVTQTPRYLIKTRGQQVTLSCSPISGHRSVSWYQQTPGQGLQFLFEYFSETQRNKGNFPGRFSGRQFSNSRSEMNVSTLELGDSALYLCASSQDPTGEETQYFGPGTRLLVL.

The V call is TRBV5-1, the J call TRBJ2-1; 11 bases agree with TRBD2. V shed 4 bases, J shed 9 bases, and the junction held 9 bases outside the gene matches. Germline values: CDR1 SGHRS, CDR2 YFSETQ. The CDR3 is 15 amino acids. In DNA, the CDR3 is TGCGCCAGCAGCGGTTCTAGCGGGGGGCGATTTGAGCAGTTCTTC. It translates to CASSGSSGGRFEQFF.

This clonotype was observed many times. CDR3 DNA: TGCAGCGTTGAGGGACAGGACTCCTACGAGCAGTACTTC. Translating it yields CSVEGQDSYEQYF. V is TRBV29-1 and J is TRBJ2-7; TRBD1 matches at 8 bases. Germline V CDR1 and CDR2: SQVTM, ANQGSEA. Germline trimming cut 3 bases from V and 0 bases from J; bases unmatched to any gene: 1. The CDR3 loop spans 13 amino acids.

This clonotype was observed a few times. The chain employs TRBV6-5 and TRBJ2-2, with TRBD1 identical over 9 bases. This CDR3 has 16 amino acids. V shed 0 bases, J shed 6 bases, and the junction held 5 bases outside the gene matches. CDR1 and CDR2 from the germline V gene are MNHEY and SVGAGI. In DNA, the CDR3 is TGTGCCAGCAGTTACTCGGGGACAGGGTACTCCGGGGAGCTGTTTTTT. Translation gives CASSYSGTGYSGELFF.

To note about this clonotype: A read error is possible here, since a much larger clone lies one base away. CDR3: CARSLAIAGEAQYF. CDR3 DNA sequence: TGCGCCAGGAGCTTGGCTATAGCGGGGGAGGCCCAGTACTTC. The V and J genes are TRBV5-1 and TRBJ2-5, with 9 bases matching TRBD2. Germline V gene sequence: CDR1 SGHRS, CDR2 YFSETQ. CDR3 length equals 14 residues.

This clonotype has a count of ten or more. This chain links TRBV5-1 with TRBJ2-3; D ambiguous. The V gene's germline CDR1 is SGHRS and CDR2 YFSETQ. V dropped 3 bases and J dropped 0 bases, with 8 bases sitting between them. CDR3 length: 14 amino acids. Written as DNA, the CDR3 is TGCGCCAGCAGCTGGACCACTAGCACAGATACGCAGTATTTT. Protein: CASSWTTSTDTQYF.

CDR3 sequence (DNA): TGCAGTGCCAACCCCCCGGACACTGAAGCTTTCTTT. Residues: CSANPPDTEAFF. This chain joins TRBV20-1 and TRBJ1-1; D call uncertain. The CDR3 runs to 12 residues. V dropped 6 bases and J dropped 3 bases, with 11 bases sitting between them. Germline-derived CDR1 and CDR2 are DFQATT and SNEGSKA (reference sequence).

This clonotype has a handful of counts. The chain has TRBV5-1 and TRBJ1-2; D perhaps matches TRBD1 (5 bases). The CDR3 is 15 amino acids. The V end lost 0 bases, the J end lost 0 bases, and 9 bases lay between the germline ends. Germline V lookup: CDR1 SGHRS, CDR2 YFSETQ. This CDR3 is CASSLGRDSNYGYTF. CDR3 coding DNA: TGCGCCAGCAGCTTGGGCAGGGATTCTAACTATGGCTACACCTTC.

The rearrangement joins TRBV24-1 to TRBJ2-2; 9 nucleotides align to TRBD1. Trimming took 4 bases from V and 0 from J; bases not matched to a gene: 5. Per germline, CDR1 KGHDR and CDR2 SFDVKD. The CDR3 contains 17 residues. The chain's CDR3 is CATSDRWTGANTGELFF. CDR3 DNA sequence: TGTGCCACCAGTGACCGTTGGACAGGGGCGAACACCGGGGAGCTGTTTTTT.

The chain links TRBV5-1 to TRBJ2-3, with a weak D call TRBD1 (5 bases). Trimming pared 2 bases from V and 3 bases from J, leaving 10 bases between. The CDR3 has 14 amino acids. Germline CDR1 SGHRS, CDR2 YFSETQ. The CDR3 protein is CASSFPDSTDTQYF. The CDR3 DNA reads as TGCGCCAGCAGCTTCCCCGACAGTACAGATACGCAGTATTTT.

This clonotype was observed a few times. This sequence joins TRBV11-2 and TRBJ2-2; possible D gene TRBD1, 5 bases. CDR1 SGHAT and CDR2 FQNNGV come from the germline V gene. There are 13 residues in the CDR3. V was shortened by 0 bases and J by 9 bases, with 8 bases between the two germline ends. The CDR3 here is CASSLEGVRELFF. The CDR3 DNA reads TGTGCCAGCAGCTTAGAAGGGGTCCGGGAGCTGTTTTTT.

This clonotype turned up a few times. The J gene is TRBJ1-1, the V gene TRBV10-2; D is undetermined. V was cut by 0 bases and J by 1 base, with 18 bases left in between. This CDR3 region has 18 residues. From germline, CDR1 is WSHSY and CDR2 SAAADI. For the CDR3, the DNA is TGCGCCAGCAGTGAGTCCCCCCGCAGGCAGATGGAGAACACTGAAGCTTTCTTT. This translates into CASSESPRRQMENTEAFF.

The table lists this clonotype with a few counts. The chain carries TRBV7-2 and TRBJ2-3, with D hard to call. The ends were cut back, 4 bases at V and 5 bases at J, with 10 bases in the middle. Germline V gene lookup returns CDR1 SGHTA and CDR2 FQGNSA. The CDR3 has 13 amino acids. The CDR3 DNA reads TGTGCCAGCAGCTGGGCGGTGGGAGATACGCAGTATTTT. Translation: CASSWAVGDTQYF. Based on the CDR3 plus reference TRBV7-2 and TRBJ2-3, the full variable domain is GAGVSQSPSNKVTEKGKDVELRCDPISGHTALYWYRQSLGQGLEFLIYFQGNSAPDKSGLPSDRFSAERTGGSVSTLTIQRTQQEDSAVYLCASSWAVGDTQYFGPGTRLTVL.

The chain is built from TRBV5-6 and TRBJ1-5; D gene ambiguous. Trimming left V 0 bases short and J 0 bases short, with 7 bases between. This CDR3 is built from 15 residues. CDR1 and CDR2 from the germline V gene are SGHDT and YYEEEE. The CDR3 coding sequence is TGTGCCAGCAGCTTGGGGCCAAGTAGCAATCAGCCCCAGCATTTT. This sequence encodes CASSLGPSSNQPQHF.

This clonotype has more than one count but fewer than ten. The V and J genes are TRBV12-3 or TRBV12-4 and TRBJ2-1; D is perhaps TRBD2 (6 bases). The CDR3 is 13 amino acids. The V and J ends lost 3 bases and 7 bases respectively, with 10 bases between them. The CDR3 DNA reads TGTGCCAGCAGTTTCCTACTAGCTAATGAGCAGTTCTTC. This encodes CASSFLLANEQFF.

This clonotype was recorded a few times. This chain joins TRBV20-1 and TRBJ2-5; possibly TRBD2 for D (6 bases). V lost 2 bases, J lost 1 base, and 11 bases lay in between. The CDR3 extends over 14 amino acids. Germline V gene lookup returns CDR1 DFQATT and CDR2 SNEGSKA (reference sequence). The CDR3 spells CSARKRALQETQYF. The CDR3 region has the DNA TGCAGTGCTAGAAAGCGGGCCCTCCAAGAGACCCAGTACTTC.

This clonotype has more than one count but fewer than ten. The chain joins TRBV10-2 to TRBJ1-5; 8 nucleotides agree with TRBD1. CDR3 length: 13 amino acids. Germline values: CDR1 WSHSY, CDR2 SAAADI. V shed 8 bases, J shed 10 bases, and the junction held 10 bases outside the gene matches. The CDR3 sequence is CASSGQGHEPQHF. CDR3 DNA: TGCGCCAGCTCAGGACAGGGTCATGAACCCCAGCATTTT.

This clonotype was recorded a few times. The V gene is TRBV28, the J gene TRBJ2-3, with TRBD1 matching 10 bases. Germline V lookup: CDR1 MDHEN, CDR2 SYDVKM. V shed 6 bases, J shed 4 bases, and the junction held 7 bases outside the gene matches. The CDR3 loop spans 15 amino acids. The CDR3 reads CASSRDRGRSDTQYF. The CDR3 DNA reads TGTGCCAGCAGCAGGGACAGGGGAAGGTCAGATACGCAGTATTTT. The full variable domain, completed using reference TRBV28 and TRBJ2-3, is DVKVTQSSRYLVKRTGEKVFLECVQDMDHENMFWYRQDPGLGLRLIYFSYDVKMKEKGDIPEGYSVSREKKERFSLILESASTNQTSMYLCASSRDRGRSDTQYFGPGTRLTVL.